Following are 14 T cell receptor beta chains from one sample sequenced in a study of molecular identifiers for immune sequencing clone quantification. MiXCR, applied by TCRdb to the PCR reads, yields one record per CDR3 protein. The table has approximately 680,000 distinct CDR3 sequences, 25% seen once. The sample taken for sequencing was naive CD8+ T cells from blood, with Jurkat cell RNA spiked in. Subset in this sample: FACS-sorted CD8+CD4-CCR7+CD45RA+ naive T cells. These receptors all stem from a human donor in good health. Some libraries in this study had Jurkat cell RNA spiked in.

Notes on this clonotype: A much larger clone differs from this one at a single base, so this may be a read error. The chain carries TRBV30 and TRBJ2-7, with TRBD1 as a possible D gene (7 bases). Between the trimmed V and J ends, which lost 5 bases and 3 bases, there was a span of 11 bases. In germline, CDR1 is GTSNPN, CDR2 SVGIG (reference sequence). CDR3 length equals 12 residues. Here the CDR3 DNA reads TGTGCCTGGGATCAGGGGGGCTACGAGCAGTACTTC. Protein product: CAWDQGGYEQYF.

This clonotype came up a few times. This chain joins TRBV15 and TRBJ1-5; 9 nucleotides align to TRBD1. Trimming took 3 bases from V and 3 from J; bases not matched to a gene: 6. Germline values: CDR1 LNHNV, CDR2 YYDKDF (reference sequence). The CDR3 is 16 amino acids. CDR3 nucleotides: TGTGCCACCAGCAGCCTTACAGGGGGCTTCAATCAGCCCCAGCATTTT. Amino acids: CATSSLTGGFNQPQHF.

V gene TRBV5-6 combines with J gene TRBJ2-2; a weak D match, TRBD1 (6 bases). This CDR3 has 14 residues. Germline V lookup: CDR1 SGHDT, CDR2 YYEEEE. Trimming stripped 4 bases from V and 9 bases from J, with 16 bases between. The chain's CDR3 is CASSPRTDLRELFF. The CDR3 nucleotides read TGTGCCAGCAGCCCGCGGACAGATCTCAGGGAGCTGTTTTTT.

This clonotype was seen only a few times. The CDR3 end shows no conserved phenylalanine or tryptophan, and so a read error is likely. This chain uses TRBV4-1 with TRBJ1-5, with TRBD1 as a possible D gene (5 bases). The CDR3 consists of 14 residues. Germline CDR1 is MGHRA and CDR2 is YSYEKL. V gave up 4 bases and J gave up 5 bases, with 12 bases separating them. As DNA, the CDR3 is TGCGCCAGCAGCCCACCCGGGACCTATCAGCCCCAGCATCTT. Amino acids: CASSPPGTYQPQHL.

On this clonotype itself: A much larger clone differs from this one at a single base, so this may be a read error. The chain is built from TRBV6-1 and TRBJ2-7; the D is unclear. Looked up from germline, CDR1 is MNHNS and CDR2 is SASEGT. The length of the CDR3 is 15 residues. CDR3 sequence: CASSETLRQAYGQYF. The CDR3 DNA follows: TGTGCCAGCAGTGAAACATTAAGACAAGCCTACGGGCAGTACTTC.

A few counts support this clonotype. For the CDR3, the DNA is TGTGCCAGCAGTTACGGGCAGGGGGATCTTTTCTCTGGAAACACCATATATTTT. Encoded protein: CASSYGQGDLFSGNTIYF. The gene calls are TRBV6-5 and TRBJ1-3, with TRBD1 matching over 7 bases. The CDR3 is 18 residues long. Germline CDR1 and CDR2: MNHEY and SVGAGI. Trimming cost V 2 bases and J 0 bases; bases outside gene matches: 10.

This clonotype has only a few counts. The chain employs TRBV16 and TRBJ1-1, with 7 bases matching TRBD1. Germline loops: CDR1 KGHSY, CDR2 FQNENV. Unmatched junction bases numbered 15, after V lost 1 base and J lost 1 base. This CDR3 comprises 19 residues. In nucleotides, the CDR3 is TGTGCCAGCAGCCAATTGGGGGAGACAGGGAGAAAGGGGAACACTGAAGCTTTCTTT. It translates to CASSQLGETGRKGNTEAFF.

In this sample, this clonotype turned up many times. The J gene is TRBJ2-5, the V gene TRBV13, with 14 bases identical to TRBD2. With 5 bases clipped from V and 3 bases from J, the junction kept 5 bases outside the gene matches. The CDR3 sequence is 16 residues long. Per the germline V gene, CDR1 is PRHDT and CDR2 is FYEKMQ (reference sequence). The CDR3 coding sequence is TGTGCCAGCAGCCTCTTGACTAGCGGGGGGGAAGAGACCCAGTACTTC. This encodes CASSLLTSGGEETQYF.

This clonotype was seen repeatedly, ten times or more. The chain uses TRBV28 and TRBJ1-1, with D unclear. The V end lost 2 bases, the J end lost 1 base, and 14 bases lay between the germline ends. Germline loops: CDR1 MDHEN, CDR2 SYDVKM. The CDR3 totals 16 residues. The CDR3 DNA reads TGTGCCAGCAGTTTAGTGAGGGTACCTTCGAACACTGAAGCTTTCTTT. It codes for CASSLVRVPSNTEAFF.

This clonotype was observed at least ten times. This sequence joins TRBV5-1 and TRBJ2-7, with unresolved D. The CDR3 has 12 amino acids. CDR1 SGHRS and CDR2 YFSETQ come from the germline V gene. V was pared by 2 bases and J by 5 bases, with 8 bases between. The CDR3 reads CASSFGSHEQYF. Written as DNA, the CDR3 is TGCGCCAGCAGCTTTGGCAGCCACGAGCAGTACTTC.

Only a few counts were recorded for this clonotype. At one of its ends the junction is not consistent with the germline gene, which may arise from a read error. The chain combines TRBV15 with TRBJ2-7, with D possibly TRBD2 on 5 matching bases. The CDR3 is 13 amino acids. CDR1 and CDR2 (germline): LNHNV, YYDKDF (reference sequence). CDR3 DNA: TGTGCCACCAGCGATGAGGGCCGCTACGAGCGGTACTTC. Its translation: CATSDEGRYERYF.

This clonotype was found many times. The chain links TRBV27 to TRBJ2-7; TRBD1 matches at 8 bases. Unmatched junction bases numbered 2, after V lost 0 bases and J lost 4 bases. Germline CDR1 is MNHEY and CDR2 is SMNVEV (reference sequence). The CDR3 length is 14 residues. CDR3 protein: CASSLSRTGYEQYF. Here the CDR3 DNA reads TGTGCCAGCAGTTTATCGCGGACAGGGTACGAGCAGTACTTC.

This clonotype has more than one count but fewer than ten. The CDR3 nucleotides are TGCAGTGCTAGAGACCGAACTTGGACAGGGCAAGCTAACTATGGCTACACCTTC. Translated, it gives CSARDRTWTGQANYGYTF. The chain couples TRBV20-1 to TRBJ1-2; 8 nucleotides line up with TRBD1. V shed 0 bases, J shed 0 bases, and the junction held 12 bases outside the gene matches. Germline V gene lookup returns CDR1 DFQATT and CDR2 SNEGSKA (reference sequence). The CDR3 extends over 18 amino acids.

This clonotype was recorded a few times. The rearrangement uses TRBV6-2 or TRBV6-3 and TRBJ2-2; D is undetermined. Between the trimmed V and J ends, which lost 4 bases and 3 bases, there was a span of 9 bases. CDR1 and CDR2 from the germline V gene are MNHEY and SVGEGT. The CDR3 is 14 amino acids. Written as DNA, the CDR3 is TGTGCCAGCAGTTTCCCGGACGACACCGGGGAGCTGTTTTTT. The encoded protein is CASSFPDDTGELFF.